This entry concerns a single T cell receptor beta chain. The protocol was immunoSEQ multiplex PCR, while the TCRdb copy is restricted to in-frame clones and leaves out a portion. The repertoire holds about 300,000 clones, with 86% as singletons. The sample belongs to a study of blood T cell repertoires in COVID-19. Across the study: Sources were T cells, B-cell-depleted T cells, or PBMCs; the material itself was cDNA or gDNA.

With 2 bases removed from V and 1 base from J, the gap between germline ends came to 10 bases. Germline CDR1 SGDLS, CDR2 YYNGEE. CDR3 size: 15 residues. Participant age was roughly 18 to 90 years, and participants resided in around 24 US areas. In assigning cohorts, the study relied on participant-reported clinical history. V and J are TRBV9 and TRBJ2-1; D might be TRBD1 (6 bases). This clonotype was sampled from a woman in her late teens or twenties who had recovered from COVID-19. Input material: PBMCs or T cells enriched from blood (not recorded which). As DNA, the CDR3 is TGTGCCAGCAGCGTTCAGGGGTCTTCCTACAATGAGCAGTTCTTC. Translation: CASSVQGSSYNEQFF.